Sequencing of this T cell receptor beta chain was carried out in a study of cytomegalovirus exposure and HLA in healthy donors. Only in-frame clones appear in the TCRdb table, and some are missing; sequencing was by immunoSEQ multiplex PCR. The top ten clones hold less than 1.5% of a sample with under 300,000 clones, around 88% of them seen once. The germline V and J ends were trimmed by 1 base and 4 bases, with 8 bases remaining between them. Germline CDR1 reads MNHNS; CDR2 reads SASEGT. The CDR3 sequence is 13 residues long. This clone has just a few counts. The sequence was obtained from a woman in her twenties or thirties in good health and CMV-seropositive. The chain carries TRBV6-1 and TRBJ2-7; D is undetermined. Sequenced: PBMCs. The CDR3 loop is CASSEGPLYEQYF. The CDR3 region has the DNA TGTGCCAGCAGTGAAGGGCCCCTGTACGAGCAGTACTTC.